Reported below is one TCR beta chain. What it binds is unknown. This sample was included in a study of OX40 agonist ivuxolimab in advanced cancers. Profiling relied on immunoSEQ multiplex PCR, and the TCRdb table lists in-frame clones only, not all of them. Altogether more than 50,000 clones are present, more than 70% being singletons, with the ten largest covering over 5%. Study-level findings and limits: Low normalized T-cell clonal expansion was additionally recorded for some nonresponders.

The TCR was taken from an adult with an advanced solid tumor such as melanoma, head and neck, liver or kidney cancer. The source material was CD4+ or CD8+ T cells sorted from blood, sampled in a trial of the OX40 agonist ivuxolimab.

DNA for the CDR3: TGTGCCAGTAGTATGGACAGGGGGCGGGAGCTGTTTTTT. This codes for CASSMDRGRELFF. The chain links TRBV19 to TRBJ2-2, with TRBD1 matching over 11 bases. CDR1 and CDR2 (germline): LNHDA, SQIVND (reference sequence). The CDR3 has 13 residues. V lost 3 bases and J lost 9; bases outside the gene matches: 0.